Listed below are T cell receptor beta chains from one sample, sequenced in a study of graft-versus-host responses after intestinal transplantation. Data came from immunoSEQ multiplex PCR; TCRdb stores just in-frame clones and leaves some out. In the table there are 95,000 to 110,000 clones, more than 75% of which are singletons. No cognate antigen is known for these TCRs. The material sequenced was unstimulated CD4+ T cells sorted from spleen or lymph node cells, taken before intestinal transplant. These TCRs come from a human donor who received an intestinal transplant. Each CDR3 is given without its conserved first and last residue. Fields, in order: J gene, V gene, CDR3 protein.

TRBJ2-3	TRBV20-1	SVHKRGGRY
TRBJ2-3	TRBV6-1	ASSWRENTDTQY
TRBJ2-3	TRBV5-4	ASSSRDRGTDTQY
TRBJ1-1	TRBV4-2	ASSQDNGQSTEAF
TRBJ2-5	TRBV10-2	ASRNGLAGRETQY
TRBJ1-1	TRBV5-1	ASSLVDTEAF
TRBJ2-4	TRBV6-5	ASSYANIQY
TRBJ1-2	TRBV19	ASSFRQAKRNYGYT
TRBJ1-1	TRBV18	ASSKGSGNTEAF
TRBJ2-5	TRBV9	ASSGGDTSTQY
TRBJ2-7	TRBV5-1	ASSPFGGTYEQY
TRBJ1-2	TRBV9	ASSVTGTVDYGYT
TRBJ2-5	TRBV11-2	ASRYRGATQY
TRBJ2-7	TRBV5-4	ASSLAGGGYEQY
TRBJ2-7	TRBV9	ASSPRLAGLYEQY
TRBJ2-7	TRBV9	ASSVGGTEAYEQY
TRBJ2-2	TRBV19	ASSIRGHLGTGELF
TRBJ1-1	TRBV9	ASSVELQGEAF
TRBJ1-1	TRBV28	ASSLKVGGLTEAF
TRBJ1-3	TRBV5-1	ASSLGDRGFGNTIY
TRBJ2-2	TRBV30	AWSKLADLNTGELF
TRBJ2-3	TRBV9	ASSLAGGATDTQY
TRBJ2-3	TRBV4-1	ASGIQGTGYTQY
TRBJ2-1	TRBV11-2	ASSLDQGGEQF
TRBJ1-1	TRBV6-6	TSSSTTGDRSEAF
TRBJ2-5	TRBV2	ASLTRQGAGETQY
TRBJ1-5	TRBV19	ACHGRTNQPQH
TRBJ2-2	TRBV6-1	ASSAPPGTGELF
TRBJ2-5	TRBV11-2	ASSNTGETQY
TRBJ1-5	TRBV7-9	ASSSGGSQPQH
TRBJ1-4	TRBV5-1	ASKWDGGSEKLF
TRBJ2-3	TRBV5-1	ASSLVGRSSTDTQY
TRBJ2-7	TRBV6-5	ASSTGRGREQY
TRBJ2-5	TRBV11-3	ASSLRGTETQY
TRBJ2-3	TRBV5-4	ASSPAGDTQY
TRBJ2-1	TRBV11-2	ASSPTSGRVEQF
TRBJ2-7	TRBV5-1	ASSFSSEALY
TRBJ2-2	TRBV2	ASSENTGGPGELF
TRBJ1-6	TRBV2	ASTPNTGAGGNSPLH
TRBJ2-7	TRBV7-3	ASSPSGGRENYEQY